One sample yielded the 14 T cell receptor beta chains listed below, sequenced in a study of blood T cell repertoires in COVID-19. Using immunoSEQ multiplex PCR, the repertoire was profiled, and TCRdb retains in-frame clones only, with some absent. The sample lists some 110,000 clones, 75% to 90% seen once, with 3.2% in the top ten. The specimen was peripheral blood. These receptors were collected from a woman at least 80 years old with COVID-19, enrolled during active disease.

The V call is TRBV18, the J call TRBJ2-5, with 9 nucleotides matching TRBD1. The CDR3 has 14 residues. V lost 4 bases, J lost 5 bases, and 5 bases stayed unmatched. Germline-derived CDR1 and CDR2 are KGHSH and LQKENI. Written as DNA, the CDR3 is TGTGCCAGCTCACTACAGGGGGCTTTGGAGACCCAGTACTTC. Translation: CASSLQGALETQYF.

This clone was detected only a few times. The chain recombines TRBV10-3 with TRBJ2-3; 7 bases align to TRBD2. From germline, CDR1 is ENHRY and CDR2 SYGVKD. V dropped 11 bases and J dropped 0; count of bases not matched to a gene: 11. The CDR3 runs 15 residues. Here the CDR3 DNA reads TGTGCCGCACAAGCTAGCGGTCCTAGCACAGATACGCAGTATTTT. This codes for CAAQASGPSTDTQYF.

The J gene is TRBJ2-1, the V gene TRBV7-2; 13 bases match TRBD2. The CDR3 contains 16 residues. The junction had 7 bases not matched to a gene; V was cut back by 3 bases and J by 8 bases. The germline CDR1 and CDR2 sequences are SGHTA and FQGNSA. DNA for the CDR3: TGTGCCAGCAGCTTGGGACTAGCGGGGTACAGGGATGAGCAGTTCTTC. Encoded protein: CASSLGLAGYRDEQFF. Full variable domain (outside the CDR3, taken from reference TRBV7-2 and TRBJ2-1): GAGVSQSPSNKVTEKGKDVELRCDPISGHTALYWYRQSLGQGLEFLIYFQGNSAPDKSGLPSDRFSAERTGGSVSTLTIQRTQQEDSAVYLCASSLGLAGYRDEQFFGPGTRLTVL.

The CDR3 loop is CASSADSSGSSYNEQFF. The CDR3, as DNA: TGCGCCAGCAGCGCGGACTCTAGCGGGAGCTCCTACAATGAGCAGTTCTTC. This chain connects TRBV5-1 to TRBJ2-1; 10 bases fit TRBD2. CDR3 length: 17 residues. From germline, CDR1 is SGHRS and CDR2 YFSETQ. Trimming removed 4 bases from V and 0 bases from J; junction bases left unmatched: 7.

This chain joins TRBV7-2 and TRBJ2-1; 10 bases line up with TRBD2. CDR1 SGHTA and CDR2 FQGNSA come from the germline V gene. V trimming: 1 base; J trimming: 7 bases; junction bases outside the gene matches: 4. The CDR3 is made up of 15 amino acids. In DNA form, the CDR3 reads TGTGCCAGCAGCTTAGTAGCGGGGGGTTGGAATGAGCAGTTCTTC. As protein: CASSLVAGGWNEQFF.

This clone showed up just once. The gene calls are TRBV10-2 and TRBJ2-1, with a weak D call TRBD2 (5 bases). CDR1 and CDR2 from the germline V gene are WSHSY and SAAADI. Trimming shortened V by 7 bases and J by 2 bases, and 15 bases separated the two germline ends. The CDR3 loop spans 15 amino acids. The CDR3 DNA is TGCGCCAGCAAAGACTCAACGGGGACCTACAATGAGCAGTTCTTC. As protein: CASKDSTGTYNEQFF.

The rearrangement links TRBV19 to TRBJ1-5; a weak D match, TRBD1 (6 bases). Deletions cut 6 bases from V and 3 bases from J, with 18 bases between. Germline CDR1 is LNHDA and CDR2 is SQIVND (reference sequence). There are 16 residues in the CDR3. CDR3 protein: CASRAKGQGHNQPQHF. The CDR3 coding sequence is TGTGCCAGTAGGGCGAAAGGGCAGGGACACAATCAGCCCCAGCATTTT.

The chain links TRBV28 to TRBJ1-1; the D is unclear. Germline V lookup: CDR1 MDHEN, CDR2 SYDVKM. Trimming removed 6 bases at V and 0 bases at J, with 8 bases between. The CDR3 covers 13 residues. The CDR3 spells CASRRQMNTEAFF. CDR3 nucleotides: TGTGCCAGCAGAAGACAAATGAACACTGAAGCTTTCTTT.

CDR3 DNA: TGTGCCAGCAGTGAAGCGACAGGACCAAATCAGCCCCAGCATTTT. Its translation: CASSEATGPNQPQHF. The chain combines TRBV2 with TRBJ1-5, with D possibly TRBD1 on 6 matching bases. From germline, CDR1 is SNHLY and CDR2 FYNNEI. The CDR3 totals 15 residues. V was clipped by 0 bases and J by 4 bases, with 10 bases between them.

The chain uses TRBV10-3 and TRBJ2-5; perhaps TRBD2 as D (6 bases). V gave up 6 bases and J gave up 5 bases, with 13 bases separating them. CDR3 size: 13 residues. Germline V lookup: CDR1 ENHRY, CDR2 SYGVKD. DNA of the CDR3: TGTGCCATCAGAGGGACGGCGGGGGAGACCCAGTACTTC. Its translation: CAIRGTAGETQYF.

The chain joins TRBV5-6 to TRBJ2-7, with D perhaps matching TRBD2 (5 bases). V was cut by 3 bases and J by 2 bases, with 12 bases left in between. Germline V CDR1 and CDR2: SGHDT, YYEEEE. The CDR3 loop spans 14 amino acids. Here the CDR3 reads CASSSYSGTYEQYF. The CDR3 DNA reads as TGTGCCAGCAGCTCCTACTCCGGGACCTACGAGCAGTACTTC.

V gene TRBV18 combines with J gene TRBJ2-5; 9 positions agree with TRBD1. This CDR3 has 14 amino acids. Looked up from germline, CDR1 is KGHSH and CDR2 is LQKENI. V shed 2 bases, J shed 4 bases, and the junction held 2 bases outside the gene matches. The CDR3 sequence: CASSPSDRGETQYF. DNA of the CDR3: TGTGCCAGCTCACCATCGGACAGGGGAGAGACCCAGTACTTC.

In this sample, this clone turned up a few times. The chain couples TRBV7-2 to TRBJ1-1; D unclear. Trimming left V 5 bases short and J 5 bases short, with 15 bases between. This CDR3 region has 14 residues. The V gene's germline CDR1 is SGHTA and CDR2 FQGNSA. The CDR3 DNA follows: TGTGCCAGCAGCCAAGACACCCCCCGAACTGAAGCTTTCTTT. This gives the protein CASSQDTPRTEAFF.

V usage is TRBV4-3 and J usage is TRBJ1-4, with D perhaps matching TRBD1 (5 bases). Germline assignment: CDR1 LGHNA and CDR2 YSLEER. The CDR3 spans 15 residues. V was trimmed by 0 bases and J by 5 bases, leaving 10 bases between them. CDR3 amino acids: CASSQDLRGNEKLFF. The CDR3 nucleotides are TGCGCCAGCAGCCAAGATCTCCGGGGGAATGAAAAACTGTTTTTT.